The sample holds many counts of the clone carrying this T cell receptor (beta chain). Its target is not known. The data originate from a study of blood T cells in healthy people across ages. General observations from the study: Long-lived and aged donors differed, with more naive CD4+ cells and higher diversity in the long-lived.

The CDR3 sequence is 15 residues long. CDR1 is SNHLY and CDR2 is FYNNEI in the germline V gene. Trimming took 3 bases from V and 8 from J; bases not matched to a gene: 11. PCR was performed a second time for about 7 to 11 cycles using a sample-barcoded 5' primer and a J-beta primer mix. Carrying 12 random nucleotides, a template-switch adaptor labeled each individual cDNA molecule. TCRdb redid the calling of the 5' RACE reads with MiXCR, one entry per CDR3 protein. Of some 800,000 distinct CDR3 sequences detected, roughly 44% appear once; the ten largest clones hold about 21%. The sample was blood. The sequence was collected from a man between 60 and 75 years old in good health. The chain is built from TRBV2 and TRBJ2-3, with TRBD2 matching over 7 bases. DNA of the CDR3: TGTGCCAGCAGTGAGCTTCAGCGGGACGTGGGTACGCAGTATTTT. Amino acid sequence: CASSELQRDVGTQYF.